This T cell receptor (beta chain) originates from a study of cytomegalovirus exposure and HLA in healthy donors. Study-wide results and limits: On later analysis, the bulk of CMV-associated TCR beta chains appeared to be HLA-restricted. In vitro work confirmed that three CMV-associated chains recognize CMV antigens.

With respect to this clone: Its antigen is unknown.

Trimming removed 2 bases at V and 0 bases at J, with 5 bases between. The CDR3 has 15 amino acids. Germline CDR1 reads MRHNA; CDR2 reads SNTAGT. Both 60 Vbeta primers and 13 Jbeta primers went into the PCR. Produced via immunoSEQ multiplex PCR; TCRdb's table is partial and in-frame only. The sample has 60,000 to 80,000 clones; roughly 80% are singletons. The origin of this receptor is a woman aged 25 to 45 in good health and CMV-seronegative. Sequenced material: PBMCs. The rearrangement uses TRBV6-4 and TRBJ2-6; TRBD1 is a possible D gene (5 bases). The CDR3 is CASSDRGSGANVLTF. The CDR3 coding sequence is TGTGCCAGCAGTGACAGGGGCTCTGGGGCCAACGTCCTGACTTTC.